This passage covers 26 T cell receptor beta chains from one sample sequenced in a study of blood T cell repertoires in COVID-19. Here immunoSEQ multiplex PCR was the method, and the copy in TCRdb shows in-frame clones only, minus some. The table records around 30,000 clones, 75% to 80% of them present only once. The sequenced material came from peripheral blood. These receptors were obtained from a human donor in a cohort sampled during active COVID-19.

The chain combines TRBV15 with TRBJ2-3; D unclear. The CDR3 has 12 residues. The V gene lost 5 bases and the J gene lost 2 bases, with 5 bases spanning the gap. Germline values: CDR1 LNHNV, CDR2 YYDKDF (reference sequence). The CDR3 sequence is CATSAHTDTQYF. CDR3 sequence (DNA): TGTGCCACCAGCGCACACACAGATACGCAGTATTTT. The full variable domain, its missing parts supplied by reference TRBV15 and TRBJ2-3, is DAMVIQNPRYQVTQFGKPVTLSCSQTLNHNVMYWYQQKSSQAPKLLFHYYDKDFNNEADTPDNFQSRRPNTSFCFLDIRSPGLGDTAMYLCATSAHTDTQYFGPGTRLTVL.

CDR3 amino acids: CASSGERAANEQYF. CDR3 sequence (DNA): TGTGCCAGCAGCGGCGAGCGGGCTGCGAACGAGCAGTACTTC. This chain links TRBV7-9 with TRBJ2-7; possible D gene TRBD2, 6 bases. The CDR3 totals 14 residues. Germline CDR1 SEHNR, CDR2 FQNEAQ (reference sequence). V was trimmed by 5 bases and J by 5 bases, leaving 16 bases between them.

Notes on this clone: The junction and the germline gene differ at one end; a read error may be behind it. The chain combines TRBV23-1 with TRBJ2-2, with 11 bases lining up with TRBD2. TRBV23-1 is treated as an ORF (open reading frame) with a function not yet certain. This CDR3 is 18 amino acids long. The CDR3 here is CASSQKPGLAENTGELVF. DNA of the CDR3: TGCGCCAGCAGTCAAAAGCCGGGACTAGCGGAGAACACCGGGGAGCTGGTTTTT.

The chain employs TRBV18 and TRBJ1-5; D uncertain. The CDR3 spans 14 residues. CDR1 is KGHSH, CDR2 LQKENI, per germline. V was cut by 6 bases and J by 0 bases, with 9 bases left in between. This CDR3 is CASSPPGSNQPQHF. For the CDR3, the DNA is TGTGCCAGCTCCCCCCCGGGTAGCAATCAGCCCCAGCATTTT.

The chain has TRBV7-9 and TRBJ2-6, with D possibly being TRBD1 (5 bases). The length of the CDR3 is 15 residues. CDR1 and CDR2 (germline): SEHNR, FQNEAQ (reference sequence). V was shortened by 5 bases and J by 1 base, with 9 bases between the two germline ends. CDR3 bases: TGTGCCAGCAGCCCCGCAGGGTCTGGGGCCAACGTCCTGACTTTC. It is translated as CASSPAGSGANVLTF. Full variable domain (remainder filled in from reference TRBV7-9 and TRBJ2-6): DTGVSQNPRHKITKRGQNVTFRCDPISEHNRLYWYRQTLGQGPEFLTYFQNEAQLEKSRLLSDRFSAERPKGSFSTLEIQRTEQGDSAMYLCASSPAGSGANVLTFGAGSRLTVL.

This clone was seen more than once but under ten times. V and J are TRBV7-8 and TRBJ1-6; D is perhaps TRBD1 (6 bases). The length of the CDR3 is 18 residues. The V gene lost 5 bases and the J gene lost 0 bases, with 17 bases spanning the gap. CDR1 is SGHVS and CDR2 is FQNEAQ in the germline V gene. DNA for the CDR3: TGTGCCAGCAGCCCGGTAGGGGGGGCAAGCTCCTATAATTCACCCCTCCACTTT. Its translation: CASSPVGGASSYNSPLHF.

The rearrangement joins TRBV5-1 to TRBJ2-2, with 12 bases matching TRBD2. This CDR3 contains 16 residues. V shed 8 bases, J shed 5 bases, and the junction held 10 bases outside the gene matches. Germline V gives CDR1 SGHRS, CDR2 YFSETQ. CDR3 sequence reads: CASSGLAGLGTGELFF. CDR3 coding DNA: TGCGCCAGTTCCGGACTAGCGGGACTAGGGACCGGGGAGCTGTTTTTT.

V usage is TRBV4-3 and J usage is TRBJ1-4; D perhaps matches TRBD1 (6 bases). CDR3 length equals 12 residues. CDR1 and CDR2 from the germline V gene are LGHNA and YSLEER. V was shortened by 4 bases and J by 8 bases, with 8 bases between the two germline ends. The CDR3 bases are TGCGCCAGCAGCCCCAGGGGCGAAAAACTGTTTTTT. Translation gives CASSPRGEKLFF.

The chain is built from TRBV9 and TRBJ1-4, with TRBD1 matching 9 bases. Germline-derived CDR1 and CDR2 are SGDLS and YYNGEE. This CDR3 has 12 residues. Trimming at V came to 3 bases and at J to 17 bases, leaving 8 bases not matched to a gene. The CDR3 nucleotides read TGTGCCAGCAGCGACGGGACAGGGCGCTCCTTTTTT. This gives the protein CASSDGTGRSFF.

The chain is built from TRBV28 and TRBJ2-7, with a weak D call TRBD2 (6 bases). V lost 8 bases to trimming and J lost 5 bases, with 19 bases between them. The germline CDR1 and CDR2 sequences are MDHEN and SYDVKM. The length of the CDR3 is 14 residues. The CDR3 is CASAVSGPVDEQYF. CDR3 bases: TGTGCCAGCGCCGTTAGCGGCCCAGTCGACGAGCAGTACTTC. The full variable domain, in which reference TRBV28 and TRBJ2-7 provide the parts outside the CDR3, is DVKVTQSSRYLVKRTGEKVFLECVQDMDHENMFWYRQDPGLGLRLIYFSYDVKMKEKGDIPEGYSVSREKKERFSLILESASTNQTSMYLCASAVSGPVDEQYFGPGTRLTVT.

The chain recombines TRBV9 with TRBJ1-6, with D possibly matching TRBD1 (5 bases). V was clipped by 2 bases and J by 5 bases, with 11 bases between them. Germline V lookup: CDR1 SGDLS, CDR2 YYNGEE. This CDR3 is built from 15 residues. The CDR3 region is CASSVFGHNNSPLHF. DNA of the CDR3: TGTGCCAGCAGCGTTTTTGGACACAATAATTCACCCCTCCACTTT. The variable domain in full, completed from reference TRBV9 and TRBJ1-6, reads DSGVTQTPKHLITATGQRVTLRCSPRSGDLSVYWYQQSLDQGLQFLIQYYNGEERAKGNILERFSAQQFPDLHSELNLSSLELGDSALYFCASSVFGHNNSPLHFGNGTRLTVT.

The chain carries TRBV19 and TRBJ2-7; TRBD1 matches 7 bases. The V and J ends lost 10 bases and 0 bases, in that order; junction bases with no gene match: 6. Germline CDR1 is LNHDA and CDR2 is SQIVND (reference sequence). The CDR3 covers 13 residues. The CDR3 here is CATTGQRSYEQYF. In DNA, the CDR3 is TGTGCCACAACGGGACAGCGCTCCTACGAGCAGTACTTC. The complete variable domain, with remaining parts taken from reference TRBV19 and TRBJ2-7, reads DGGITQSPKYLFRKEGQNVTLSCEQNLNHDAMYWYRQDPGQGLRLIYYSQIVNDFQKGDIAEGYSVSREKKESFPLTVTSAQKNPTAFYLCATTGQRSYEQYFGPGTRLTVT.

The gene calls are TRBV28 and TRBJ2-1, with 7 bases matching TRBD2. CDR1 MDHEN and CDR2 SYDVKM come from the germline V gene. V dropped 5 bases and J dropped 6; count of bases not matched to a gene: 16. The CDR3 totals 17 residues. The CDR3 is CASSPRGERARGNEQFF. In DNA form, the CDR3 reads TGTGCCAGCAGTCCTCGGGGGGAAAGGGCTCGGGGCAATGAGCAGTTCTTC.

J is TRBJ2-1 and V is TRBV7-2; tentative D call: TRBD2 (5 bases). Trimming pared 5 bases from V and 1 base from J, leaving 18 bases between. Germline CDR1 is SGHTA and CDR2 is FQGNSA. The CDR3 runs 17 residues. CDR3 bases: TGTGCCAGCAGCAATTCGGACGGAAGGAGGTCCTACAATGAGCAGTTCTTC. It translates to CASSNSDGRRSYNEQFF.

CDR3 nucleotides: TGTGCCAGCTCACCCAGGACTAGCGGGGGGGATGAGCAGTTCTTC. The encoded protein is CASSPRTSGGDEQFF. This chain uses TRBV18 with TRBJ2-1, with 15 bases lining up with TRBD2. Germline loops: CDR1 KGHSH, CDR2 LQKENI. The junction had 2 bases not matched to a gene; V was cut back by 3 bases and J by 8 bases. CDR3 size: 15 residues.

This chain joins TRBV11-2 and TRBJ1-1; unclear D gene. The CDR3 runs to 12 residues. The germline CDR1 and CDR2 sequences are SGHAT and FQNNGV. Trimming pared 2 bases from V and 10 bases from J, leaving 11 bases between. The chain's CDR3 is CASSLSTLRAFF. The CDR3 nucleotides read TGTGCCAGCAGCTTATCCACATTAAGAGCTTTCTTT. Looking up the rest from reference TRBV11-2 and TRBJ1-1 gives the full variable domain: EAGVAQSPRYKIIEKRQSVAFWCNPISGHATLYWYQQILGQGPKLLIQFQNNGVVDDSQLPKDRFSAERLKGVDSTLKIQPAKLEDSAVYLCASSLSTLRAFFGQGTRLTVV.

This clone was counted ten times or more. The rearrangement uses TRBV5-1 and TRBJ1-1, with D uncertain. The CDR3 is made up of 14 amino acids. V was cut by 0 bases and J by 4 bases, with 10 bases left in between. Germline V CDR1 and CDR2: SGHRS, YFSETQ. CDR3 sequence: CASSLAAAATEAFF. CDR3 in DNA: TGCGCCAGCAGCTTGGCAGCGGCGGCCACTGAAGCTTTCTTT.

The chain combines TRBV3-1 (or the pseudogene TRBV3-2) with TRBJ1-6; D is uncertain. Between the trimmed V and J ends, which lost 1 base and 15 bases, there was a span of 7 bases. Germline assignment: CDR1 LGHDT and CDR2 YNNKEL (reference sequence). The CDR3 is made up of 11 amino acids. CDR3 sequence (DNA): TGTGCCAGCAGCCAAGGGGCAAACCTCCACTTT. This codes for CASSQGANLHF.

The gene calls are TRBV27 and TRBJ1-6, with a tentative D call TRBD1 (5 bases). V lost 3 bases and J 3 bases, leaving 15 bases between the germline ends. Germline V gene sequence: CDR1 MNHEY, CDR2 SMNVEV (reference sequence). The CDR3 extends over 17 amino acids. DNA for the CDR3: TGTGCCAGCAGTTTGACGGGGGTCGGAGTCTATAATTCACCCCTCCACTTT. Amino acids: CASSLTGVGVYNSPLHF.

The chain employs TRBV9 and TRBJ2-7; tentative D call: TRBD2 (7 bases). The CDR3 contains 15 residues. V gave up 4 bases and J gave up 3 bases, with 17 bases separating them. Germline lookup yields CDR1 SGDLS and CDR2 YYNGEE. The CDR3 nucleotides are TGTGCCAGCAGCCCCATGGGGGGGGCGGGCTACGAGCAGTACTTC. Residues: CASSPMGGAGYEQYF.

The rearrangement joins TRBV11-2 to TRBJ1-2; D is unresolved. V dropped 1 base and J dropped 6 bases, with 9 bases sitting between them. Germline V gene sequence: CDR1 SGHAT, CDR2 FQNNGV. This CDR3 region has 13 residues. In nucleotides, the CDR3 is TGTGCCAGCAGCTTAGTAGGGCGGGATGGCTACACCTTC. Translated, it gives CASSLVGRDGYTF.

The chain is built from TRBV24-1 and TRBJ2-3; TRBD1 aligns across 7 bases. The CDR3 length is 15 residues. V lost 4 bases, J lost 3 bases, and 6 bases stayed unmatched. Germline V gene lookup returns CDR1 KGHDR and CDR2 SFDVKD. CDR3 nucleotide sequence: TGTGCCACCAGTGAATTGACAGGGCGTACAGATACGCAGTATTTT. This encodes CATSELTGRTDTQYF.

The rearrangement uses TRBV9 and TRBJ1-1; the D gene is possibly TRBD1 (5 bases). CDR1 is SGDLS and CDR2 is YYNGEE in the germline V gene. The CDR3 extends over 15 amino acids. Trimming removed 3 bases at V and 2 bases at J, with 14 bases between. The CDR3 DNA reads TGTGCCAGCAGCGGGGACGGGAGGCCTAACACTGAAGCTTTCTTT. Translating gives CASSGDGRPNTEAFF.

This clone was seen a few times. This chain uses TRBV2 with TRBJ2-5; TRBD2 agrees at 7 bases. The CDR3 is made up of 15 amino acids. V lost 6 bases to trimming and J lost 1 base; unmatched junction nucleotides: 8. CDR1 SNHLY and CDR2 FYNNEI come from the germline V gene. CDR3 loop: CASRGAGSPQETQYF. The CDR3 region has the DNA TGTGCCAGCAGGGGAGCGGGGTCGCCCCAAGAGACCCAGTACTTC.

The chain links TRBV28 to TRBJ1-2; 10 bases line up with TRBD1. The trim removed 5 bases at V and 6 bases at J, leaving 12 bases unmatched. CDR1 is MDHEN and CDR2 is SYDVKM in the germline V gene. This CDR3 spans 16 amino acids. In DNA, the CDR3 is TGTGCCAGCAGTCTAGCCGGGACAGGGGTAAAGGATGGCTACACCTTC. The encoded protein is CASSLAGTGVKDGYTF.

This rearrangement joins TRBV5-4 to TRBJ2-2; 10 bases match TRBD2. CDR3 length equals 14 residues. J was trimmed by 6 bases and V by 9 bases; bases with no gene match: 8. The germline V gene has CDR1 SGHNT and CDR2 YYREEE (reference sequence). The CDR3 DNA is TGTGCCACCGGGCTAGCGGGAGTGCCCGGGGAGCTGTTTTTT. The encoded protein is CATGLAGVPGELFF.